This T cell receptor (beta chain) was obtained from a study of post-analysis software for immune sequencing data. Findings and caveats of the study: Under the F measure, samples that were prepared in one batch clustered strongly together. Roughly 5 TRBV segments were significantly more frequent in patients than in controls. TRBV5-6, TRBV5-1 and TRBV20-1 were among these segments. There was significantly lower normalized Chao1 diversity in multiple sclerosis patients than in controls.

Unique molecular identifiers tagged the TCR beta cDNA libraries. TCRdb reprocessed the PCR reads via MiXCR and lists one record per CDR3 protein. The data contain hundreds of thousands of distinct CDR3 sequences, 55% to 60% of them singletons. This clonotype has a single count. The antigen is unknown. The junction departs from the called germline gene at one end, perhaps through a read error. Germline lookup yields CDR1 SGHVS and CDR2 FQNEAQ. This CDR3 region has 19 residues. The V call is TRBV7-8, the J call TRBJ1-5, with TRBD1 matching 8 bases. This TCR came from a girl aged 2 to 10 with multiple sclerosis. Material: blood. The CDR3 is CASSLARTGNTHSNHPQHF. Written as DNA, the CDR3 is TGTGCCAGCAGCTTGGCCCGGACAGGGAACACCCATAGCAATCATCCCCAGCATTTT. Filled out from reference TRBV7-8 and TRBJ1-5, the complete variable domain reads GAGVSQSPRYKVAKRGQDVALRCDPISGHVSLFWYQQALGQGPEFLTYFQNEAQLDKSGLPSDRFFAERPEGSVSTLKIQRTQQEDSAVYLCASSLARTGNTHSNHPQHFGDGTRLSIL.